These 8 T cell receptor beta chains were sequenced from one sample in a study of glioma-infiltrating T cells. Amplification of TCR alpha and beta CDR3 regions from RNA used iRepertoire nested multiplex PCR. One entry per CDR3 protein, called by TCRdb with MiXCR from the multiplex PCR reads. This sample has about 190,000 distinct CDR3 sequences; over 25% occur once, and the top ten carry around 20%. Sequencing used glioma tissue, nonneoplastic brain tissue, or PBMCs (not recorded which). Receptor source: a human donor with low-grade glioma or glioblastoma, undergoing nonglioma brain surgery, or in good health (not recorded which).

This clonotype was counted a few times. The CDR3 spells CASSSENGGIPTDTQYF. The CDR3 DNA sequence: TGTGCCAGCAGCTCCGAGAATGGCGGGATCCCCACAGATACGCAGTATTTT. The genes are TRBV7-3 and TRBJ2-3, with a possible D match to TRBD2 (6 bases). V was clipped by 4 bases and J by 2 bases, with 19 bases between them. Per the germline V gene, CDR1 is SGHTA and CDR2 is FQGTGA. The length of the CDR3 is 17 residues.

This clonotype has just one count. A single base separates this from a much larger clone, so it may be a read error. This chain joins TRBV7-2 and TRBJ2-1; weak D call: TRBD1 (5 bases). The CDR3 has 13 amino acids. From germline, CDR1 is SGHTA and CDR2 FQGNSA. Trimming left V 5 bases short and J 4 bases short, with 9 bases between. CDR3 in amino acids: CASSGAPYNEQFF. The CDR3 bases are TGTGCCAGCAGCGGGGCACCATACAATGAGCAGTTCTTC.

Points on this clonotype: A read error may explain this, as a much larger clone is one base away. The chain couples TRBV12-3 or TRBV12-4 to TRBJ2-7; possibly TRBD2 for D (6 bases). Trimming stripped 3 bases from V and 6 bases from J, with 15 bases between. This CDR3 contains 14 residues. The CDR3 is CASSFLRSSAEQYF. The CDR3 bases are TGTGCCAGCAGTTTCCTCCGGTCTAGCGCCGAGCAGTACTTC.

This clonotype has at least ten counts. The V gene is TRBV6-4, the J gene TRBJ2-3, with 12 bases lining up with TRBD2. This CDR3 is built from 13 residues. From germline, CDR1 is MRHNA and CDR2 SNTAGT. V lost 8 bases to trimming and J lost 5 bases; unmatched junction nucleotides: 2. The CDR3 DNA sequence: TGTGCCAGCTCTAGCGGGAGGGGAGATACGCAGTATTTT. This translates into CASSSGRGDTQYF.

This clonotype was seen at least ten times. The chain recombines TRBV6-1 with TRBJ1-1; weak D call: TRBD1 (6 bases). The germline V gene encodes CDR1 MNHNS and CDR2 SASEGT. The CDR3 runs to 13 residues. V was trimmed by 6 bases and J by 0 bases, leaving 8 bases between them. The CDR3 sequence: CASREGVNTEAFF. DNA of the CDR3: TGTGCCAGCAGGGAGGGGGTGAACACTGAAGCTTTCTTT.

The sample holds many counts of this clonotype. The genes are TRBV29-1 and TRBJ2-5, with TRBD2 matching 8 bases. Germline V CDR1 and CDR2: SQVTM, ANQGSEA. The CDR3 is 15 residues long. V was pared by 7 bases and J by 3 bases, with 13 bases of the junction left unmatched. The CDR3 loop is CSARDASGYKETQYF. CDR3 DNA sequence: TGCAGCGCTCGAGATGCTAGCGGGTATAAAGAGACCCAGTACTTC.

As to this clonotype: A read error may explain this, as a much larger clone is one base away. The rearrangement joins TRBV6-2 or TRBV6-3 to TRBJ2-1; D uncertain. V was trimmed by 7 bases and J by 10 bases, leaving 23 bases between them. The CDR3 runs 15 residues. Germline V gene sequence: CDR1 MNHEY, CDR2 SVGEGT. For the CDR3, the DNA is TGTGCCAGCACCCACGGTGGGCTCCCGCCCGACGAGCAGTTCTTC. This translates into CASTHGGLPPDEQFF.

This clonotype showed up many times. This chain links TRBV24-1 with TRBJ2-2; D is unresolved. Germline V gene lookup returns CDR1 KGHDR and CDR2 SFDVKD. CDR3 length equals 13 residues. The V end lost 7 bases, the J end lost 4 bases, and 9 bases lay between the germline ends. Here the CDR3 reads CATRSQSTGELFF. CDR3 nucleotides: TGTGCCACCAGGTCGCAGTCCACCGGGGAGCTGTTTTTT.